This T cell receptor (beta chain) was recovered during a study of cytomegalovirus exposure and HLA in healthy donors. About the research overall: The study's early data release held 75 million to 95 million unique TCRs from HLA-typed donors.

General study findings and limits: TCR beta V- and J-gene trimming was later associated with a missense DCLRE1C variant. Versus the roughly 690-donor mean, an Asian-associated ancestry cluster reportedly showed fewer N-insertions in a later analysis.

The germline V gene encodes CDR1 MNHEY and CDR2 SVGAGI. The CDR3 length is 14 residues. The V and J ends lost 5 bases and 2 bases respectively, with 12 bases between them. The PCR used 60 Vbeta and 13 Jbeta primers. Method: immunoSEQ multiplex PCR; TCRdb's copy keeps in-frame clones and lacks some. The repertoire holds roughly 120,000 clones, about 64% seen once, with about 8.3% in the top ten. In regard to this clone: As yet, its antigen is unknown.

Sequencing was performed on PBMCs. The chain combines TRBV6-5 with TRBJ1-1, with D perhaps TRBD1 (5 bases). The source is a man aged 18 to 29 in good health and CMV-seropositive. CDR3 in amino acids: CASSPPGVNTEAFF. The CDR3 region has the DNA TGTGCCAGCAGTCCGCCGGGGGTTAACACTGAAGCTTTCTTT.